These T cell receptor beta chains were read from a single sample in a study of radiotherapy plus CTLA-4 blockade in lung cancer. TCRdb's copy holds only in-frame clones and misses some; the assay was immunoSEQ multiplex PCR. The sample consists of around 65,000 clones, approximately 80% of them appearing once. Here the sequenced sample was peripheral blood, taken from a patient treated with radiotherapy plus ipilimumab. The receptors derive from a human donor with non-small cell lung cancer who had a complete response to radiotherapy plus ipilimumab. Each CDR3 is given with its conserved first and last residue. The D gene is left open where the match is weak. Where a row states a size, it is once, few, many or the class of an expanded clone; other rows omit it.

size: few
length: 14
V: TRBV5-6
D: -
J: TRBJ1-5
CDR3: CASSFIDSNQPQHF
DNA: TGTGCCAGCAGCTTCATCGATAGCAATCAGCCCCAGCATTTT

size: -
length: 17
V: TRBV9
D: TRBD2
J: TRBJ2-2
CDR3: CASSVVGSGKATGELFF
DNA: TGTGCCAGCAGCGTAGTAGGTAGCGGGAAAGCGACCGGGGAGCTGTTTTTT

size: -
length: 16
V: TRBV19
D: -
J: TRBJ1-1
CDR3: CASSISFGATNTEAFF
DNA: TGTGCCAGTAGTATAAGTTTTGGGGCGACGAACACTGAAGCTTTCTTT

size: -
length: 11
V: TRBV6-6
D: -
J: TRBJ2-7
CDR3: CASSHGVEQYF
DNA: TGTGCCAGCAGCCACGGGGTAGAGCAGTACTTC

size: -
length: 14
V: TRBV7-9
D: TRBD1
J: TRBJ1-4
CDR3: CASSPGQGNEKLFF
DNA: TGTGCCAGCAGCCCGGGACAGGGTAATGAAAAACTGTTTTTT

size: -
length: 17
V: TRBV18
D: -
J: TRBJ2-7
CDR3: CASSPVGQTSISYEQYF
DNA: TGTGCCAGCTCACCGGTAGGACAGACATCAATTTCTTACGAGCAGTACTTC

size: -
length: 14
V: TRBV6-1
D: -
J: TRBJ1-2
CDR3: CASSENYGNYGYTF
DNA: TGTGCCAGCAGTGAAAATTATGGTAACTATGGCTACACCTTC

size: -
length: 16
V: TRBV27
D: TRBD2
J: TRBJ2-1
CDR3: CASSPGTTFSYNGQFF
DNA: TGTGCCAGCAGTCCCGGGACTACCTTCTCCTACAATGGGCAGTTCTTC

size: -
length: 13
V: TRBV7-2
D: -
J: TRBJ2-3
CDR3: CASSLGPGDTQYF
DNA: TGTGCCAGCAGCTTAGGCCCGGGGGATACGCAGTATTTT

size: -
length: 16
V: TRBV5-4
D: TRBD2
J: TRBJ2-2
CDR3: CASSSQVAGATGELFF
DNA: TGTGCCAGCAGCTCGCAGGTGGCGGGAGCGACCGGGGAGCTGTTTTTT

size: -
length: 14
V: TRBV6-6
D: -
J: TRBJ1-4
CDR3: CASSYGGDNEKLFF
DNA: TGTGCCAGCAGTTACGGAGGGGATAATGAAAAACTGTTTTTT